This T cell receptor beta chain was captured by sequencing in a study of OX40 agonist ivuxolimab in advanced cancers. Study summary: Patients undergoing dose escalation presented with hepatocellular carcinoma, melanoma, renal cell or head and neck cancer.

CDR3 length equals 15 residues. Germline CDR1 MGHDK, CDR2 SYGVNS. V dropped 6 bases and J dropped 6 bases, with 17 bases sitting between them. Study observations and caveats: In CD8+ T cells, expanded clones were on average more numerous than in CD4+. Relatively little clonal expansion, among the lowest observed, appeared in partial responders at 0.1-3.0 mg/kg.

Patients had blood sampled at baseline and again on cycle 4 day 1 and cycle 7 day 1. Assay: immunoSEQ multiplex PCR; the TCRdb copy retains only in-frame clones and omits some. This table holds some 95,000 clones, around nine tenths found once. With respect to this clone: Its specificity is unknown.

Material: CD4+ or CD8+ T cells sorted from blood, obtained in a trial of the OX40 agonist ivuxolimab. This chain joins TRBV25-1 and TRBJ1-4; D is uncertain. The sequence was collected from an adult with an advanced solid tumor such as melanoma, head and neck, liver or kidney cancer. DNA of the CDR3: TGTGCCAGCAGCGCGCGAGTTTGGTCAGATGAAAAACTGTTTTTT. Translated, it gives CASSARVWSDEKLFF. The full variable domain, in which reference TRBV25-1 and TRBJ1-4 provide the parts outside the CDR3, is EADIYQTPRYLVIGTGKKITLECSQTMGHDKMYWYQQDPGMELHLIHYSYGVNSTEKGDLSSESTVSRIRTEHFPLTLESARPSHTSQYLCASSARVWSDEKLFFGSGTQLSVL.